This T cell receptor beta chain was observed in a study of CD8 T cell repertoires and HIV-1 epitope variants (dated by TCRdb to 2020 to 2021). In the study overall: Twenty-five peptides representing autologous and known Gag and Nef epitope variants were each used to stimulate T cells in separate culture wells. Running each culture condition in triplicate, except for one peptide done in duplicate, gave a total of some 91 T cell cultures. Among the control conditions were a peptide pool of CMV, EBV and flu, the Ebola AY9 epitope serving as a negative control, and a well with no peptide. The cultures were grown for more than nine days in IMDM with gentamicin, and half of the media was changed on days 3 and 7 with IL-2, IL-7 and IL-15 added. T cells were enriched using the EasySep Human T Cell Enrichment Kit and then co-cultured with an equal number of autologous T cell-negative cells acting as antigen-presenting cells. An aliquot of 1M T cells was set aside as an uncultured baseline condition, separate from the roughly 80 T cell cultures. Three Gag epitope families and Nef HW9 and YT9 were included among the tested epitopes. Paper-wide results and their limitations: The assay could identify only TCR beta chains and pointed to proliferation in response to antigen, not to T cell function or cytokine profile. The study identified about nine antigen-specific TCR beta clonotypes, 6 or 7 of which appeared to be cross-reactive for autologous or known escape epitope variants. A few clonotypes recognized the Nef KF9 family and one the HW9 family, with no responses to the TAALDMSHF plasma variant.

The EasySep Human CD8+ T Cell Enrichment Kit was used on day 10 to isolate CD8+ T cells from every culture. Sequencing of TCR beta CDR3 regions was done on the immunoSEQ platform at survey depth. The QIAamp DNA micro kit was used to extract genomic DNA from every cultured and uncultured CD8+ T cell population. As for how the authors treated the data: Samples with fewer than 5,000 productive reads were excluded, resulting in the removal of about 6.5% of the 75 HIV peptide-stimulated cultures. A MANAFEST web app trimmed sequences to CDR3 and removed nonproductive sequences, CDR3s under 5 amino acids, and those not starting C or ending F/W. To count as antigen-specific, a clonotype had to be expanded in at least 2 of 3 replicates compared with the no-peptide control at FDR 0.01, and only within one epitope family. A frequency at least fivefold higher than in wells stimulated with peptides from other epitope families was additionally required for specific clonotypes. TCRdb obtained this table from immuneACCESS and retained in-frame rearrangements with V and J assigned. These tables miss some clones; where compared with another copy, unresolved V genes account for less than half of the shortfall, and the remainder is unexplained. The V and J calls and the clone size are those of that table, but D and trimming were determined from the DNA. The sample yields some 5,000 clones; about 67% were counted once. In total, the top ten clones hold approximately 42% of the sample.

Measured from the cysteine to the phenylalanine, the CDR3 is 13 residues long. Only the CDR3 portion is preserved as DNA: 39 bases, with reading frame beginning at the first base. Relative to germline, V is 10 bases shorter and J is 6 bases shorter, with 16 bases between their ends. The germline V gene provides CDR1 MDHEN and CDR2 SYDVKM. Only a few counts were recorded for this clone. The antigen it binds to is not known. Base qualities were left out, and no much larger clone turns up one base away. Sequencing was performed on cultured CD8+ T cells derived from PBMCs. The TCR sequence derives from a male donor with HIV. The chain couples TRBV28 to TRBJ1-5; the D gene cannot be resolved reliably. The CDR3 region: CATGLLEGQPQHF. The DNA sequence is TGTGCCACCGGGCTCCTCGAAGGTCAGCCCCAGCATTTT.